This is a list of T cell receptor beta chains from one sample in a study of cytomegalovirus exposure and HLA in healthy donors. Clones were read by immunoSEQ multiplex PCR, and TCRdb kept only the in-frame ones, dropping some. The table gives roughly 34,000 clones; the top ten clones make up roughly 3.5% of it. The sequencing input was PBMCs. These receptors all stem from a man aged 40-49 years in good health and CMV-seronegative. The CDR3 runs from the conserved cysteine through the conserved F or W. The D gene is left open where the match is weak.

v_call	d_call	cdr3_length	j_call	cdr3_aa	cdr3_nt
TRBV7-2	NA	15	TRBJ2-7	CASSLGATSSYEQYF	TGTGCCAGCAGCTTAGGAGCGACCAGCTCCTACGAGCAGTACTTC
TRBV18	NA	15	TRBJ2-1	CASSPLSRSDNEQFF	TGTGCCAGCTCACCCCTGTCGAGATCCGACAATGAGCAGTTCTTC
TRBV25-1	TRBD2	16	TRBJ2-2	CASSYLAGGGTGELFF	TGTGCCAGCAGTTACCTAGCGGGAGGAGGCACCGGGGAGCTGTTTTTT
TRBV30	NA	15	TRBJ2-2	CAGSVPERNTGELFF	TGTGCCGGGAGTGTACCCGAGCGGAACACCGGGGAGCTGTTTTTT
TRBV5-1	NA	13	TRBJ2-3	CASSLSSADTQYF	TGCGCCAGCAGCTTGTCTAGCGCAGATACGCAGTATTTT
TRBV6-6	TRBD1	15	TRBJ1-2	CASSYGDSVNSGYTF	TGTGCCAGCAGTTACGGGGACAGTGTGAATAGTGGCTACACCTTC
TRBV9	TRBD2	16	TRBJ2-1	CASSPDGTSGSSEQFF	TGTGCCAGCAGCCCTGATGGGACTAGCGGGAGCAGTGAGCAGTTCTTC
TRBV4-3	TRBD2	15	TRBJ2-7	CASSQGLTSAYEQYF	TGCGCCAGCAGCCAAGGCCTAACTAGCGCGTACGAGCAGTACTTC
TRBV27	TRBD2	16	TRBJ2-1	CASRPPGTSGGDEQFF	TGTGCCAGCCGCCCCCCAGGGACTAGCGGAGGGGATGAGCAGTTCTTC
TRBV15	TRBD1	15	TRBJ2-3	CATSRGTGSTDTQYF	TGTGCCACCAGCAGAGGGACAGGGAGCACAGATACGCAGTATTTT
TRBV6-5	NA	14	TRBJ2-7	CASSSSVRSYEQYF	TGTGCCAGCAGTTCTAGTGTTAGGTCCTACGAGCAGTACTTC
TRBV29-1	TRBD2	16	TRBJ2-2	CSVAILTSGNTGELFF	TGCAGCGTTGCCATCCTAACTAGCGGCAACACCGGGGAGCTGTTTTTT
TRBV9	NA	12	TRBJ2-7	CASSVAGSGVYF	TGTGCCAGCAGCGTAGCCGGTAGCGGTGTGTACTTC
TRBV6-6	NA	14	TRBJ1-1	CASSREGQNTEAFF	TGTGCCAGCAGTCGGGAAGGGCAGAACACTGAAGCTTTCTTT
TRBV7-9	NA	15	TRBJ1-2	CASSLGVAGNYGYTF	TGTGCCAGCAGCTTAGGTGTCGCAGGGAACTATGGCTACACCTTC
TRBV7-9	NA	15	TRBJ2-7	CASSLGTLHKYEQYF	TGTGCCAGCAGCCTAGGGACTCTGCATAAATACGAGCAGTACTTC
TRBV6-5	TRBD1	15	TRBJ2-5	CASTKGQGRRETQYF	TGTGCCAGCACCAAGGGACAGGGACGGAGAGAGACCCAGTACTTC
TRBV6-1	TRBD1	13	TRBJ1-5	CASRVTRGLLQHF	TGTGCCAGCAGAGTGACCAGGGGGCTCCTCCAGCATTTT
TRBV19	NA	11	TRBJ2-7	CASSTVYEQYF	TGTGCCAGTAGTACCGTCTACGAGCAGTACTTC
TRBV4-1	TRBD2	15	TRBJ2-1	CASSLTSLGLGEQFF	TGCGCCAGCAGTCTGACTAGCTTGGGACTTGGGGAGCAGTTCTTC
TRBV21-1	NA	15	TRBJ1-1	CASSKAQDSETEAFF	TGTGCCAGCAGCAAAGCTCAGGATTCAGAAACTGAAGCTTTCTTT
TRBV28	NA	16	TRBJ1-1	CASSPLRGGGNTEAFF	TGTGCCAGCAGCCCTCTAAGGGGGGGCGGGAACACTGAAGCTTTCTTT
TRBV18	NA	17	TRBJ2-6	CASSGLTLSSGANVLTF	TGTGCCAGCTCGGGGCTTACCCTTTCCTCTGGGGCCAACGTCCTGACTTTC
TRBV28	NA	15	TRBJ2-7	CASSHGTHRSYEQYF	TGTGCCAGCAGCCATGGGACACATCGCTCCTACGAGCAGTACTTC
TRBV7-2	TRBD1	15	TRBJ1-5	CASSSGQGADQPQHF	TGTGCCAGCAGCTCGGGACAGGGGGCAGATCAGCCCCAGCATTTT
TRBV5-4	TRBD1	15	TRBJ2-3	CASSPDRGRTDTQYF	TGTGCCAGCAGCCCGGACAGGGGCCGCACAGATACGCAGTATTTT
TRBV7-2	TRBD2	21	TRBJ2-3	CASSLAFLAGGRWGSTDTQYF	TGTGCCAGCAGCTTAGCCTTCCTAGCGGGAGGGCGTTGGGGGAGCACAGATACGCAGTATTTT
TRBV9	NA	18	TRBJ2-7	CASSAQQGTNLDSYEQYF	TGTGCCAGCAGCGCCCAACAGGGTACAAACTTAGACTCCTACGAGCAGTACTTC
TRBV28	TRBD1	15	TRBJ1-5	CASSSGTGPNQPQHF	TGTGCCAGCAGCTCCGGGACAGGGCCCAATCAGCCCCAGCATTTT
TRBV7-2	TRBD2	15	TRBJ2-3	CASSFQAGGTDTQYF	TGTGCCAGCAGCTTTCAGGCGGGAGGTACAGATACGCAGTATTTT
TRBV19	NA	14	TRBJ1-1	CASSVREGSAEAFF	TGTGCCAGTAGCGTCCGGGAGGGGTCGGCTGAAGCTTTCTTT
TRBV25-1	NA	13	TRBJ1-1	CASSTSGWLGDFF	TGTGCCAGCAGTACCTCCGGGTGGTTGGGAGATTTCTTT
TRBV30	NA	13	TRBJ1-5	CAWSVLDEQPQHF	TGTGCCTGGAGTGTACTAGACGAACAGCCCCAGCATTTT
TRBV4-1	NA	11	TRBJ1-2	CASSLGGGYTF	TGCGCCAGCAGTCTCGGGGGAGGCTACACCTTC